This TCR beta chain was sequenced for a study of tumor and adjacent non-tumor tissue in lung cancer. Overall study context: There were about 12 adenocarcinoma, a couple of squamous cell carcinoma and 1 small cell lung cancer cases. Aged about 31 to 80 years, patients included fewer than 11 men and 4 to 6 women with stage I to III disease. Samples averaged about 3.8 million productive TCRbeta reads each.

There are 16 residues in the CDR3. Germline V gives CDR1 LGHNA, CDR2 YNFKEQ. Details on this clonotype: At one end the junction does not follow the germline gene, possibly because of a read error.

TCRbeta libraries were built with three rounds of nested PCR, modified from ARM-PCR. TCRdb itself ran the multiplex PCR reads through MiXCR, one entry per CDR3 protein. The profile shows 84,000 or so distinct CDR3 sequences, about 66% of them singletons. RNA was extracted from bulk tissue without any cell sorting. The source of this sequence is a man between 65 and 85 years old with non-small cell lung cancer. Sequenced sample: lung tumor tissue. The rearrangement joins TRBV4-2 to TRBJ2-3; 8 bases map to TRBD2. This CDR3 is CVSSLDRDRGGIPQYF. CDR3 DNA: TGTGTCAGCAGCCTAGATCGAGACCGGGGGGGCATCCCGCAGTATTTT.